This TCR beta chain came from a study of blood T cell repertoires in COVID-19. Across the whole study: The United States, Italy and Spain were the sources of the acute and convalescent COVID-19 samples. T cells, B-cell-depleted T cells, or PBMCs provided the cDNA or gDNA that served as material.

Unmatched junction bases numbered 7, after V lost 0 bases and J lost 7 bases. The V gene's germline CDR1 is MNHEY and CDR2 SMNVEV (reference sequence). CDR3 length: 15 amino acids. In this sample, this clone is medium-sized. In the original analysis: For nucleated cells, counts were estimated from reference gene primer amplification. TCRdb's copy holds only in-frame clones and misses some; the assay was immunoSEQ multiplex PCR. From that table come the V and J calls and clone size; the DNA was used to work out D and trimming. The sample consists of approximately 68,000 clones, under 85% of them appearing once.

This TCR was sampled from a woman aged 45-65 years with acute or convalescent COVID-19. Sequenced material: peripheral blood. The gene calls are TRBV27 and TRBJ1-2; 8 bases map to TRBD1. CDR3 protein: CASSLSGQATSGYTF. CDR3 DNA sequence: TGTGCCAGCAGTTTATCGGGACAGGCCACGAGTGGCTACACCTTC.